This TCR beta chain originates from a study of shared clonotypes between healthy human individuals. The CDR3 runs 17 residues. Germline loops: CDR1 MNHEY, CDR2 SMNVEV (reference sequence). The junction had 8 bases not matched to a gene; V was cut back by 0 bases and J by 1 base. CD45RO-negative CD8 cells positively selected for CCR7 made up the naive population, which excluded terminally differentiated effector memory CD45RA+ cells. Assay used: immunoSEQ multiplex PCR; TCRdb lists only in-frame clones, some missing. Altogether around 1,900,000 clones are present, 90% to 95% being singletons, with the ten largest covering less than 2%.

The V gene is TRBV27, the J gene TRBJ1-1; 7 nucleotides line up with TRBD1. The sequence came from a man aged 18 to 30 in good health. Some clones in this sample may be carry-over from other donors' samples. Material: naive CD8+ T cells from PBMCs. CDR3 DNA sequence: TGTGCCAGCAGTTTATCAGGACAGGCCGTAAAGAACACTGAAGCTTTCTTT. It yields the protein CASSLSGQAVKNTEAFF.